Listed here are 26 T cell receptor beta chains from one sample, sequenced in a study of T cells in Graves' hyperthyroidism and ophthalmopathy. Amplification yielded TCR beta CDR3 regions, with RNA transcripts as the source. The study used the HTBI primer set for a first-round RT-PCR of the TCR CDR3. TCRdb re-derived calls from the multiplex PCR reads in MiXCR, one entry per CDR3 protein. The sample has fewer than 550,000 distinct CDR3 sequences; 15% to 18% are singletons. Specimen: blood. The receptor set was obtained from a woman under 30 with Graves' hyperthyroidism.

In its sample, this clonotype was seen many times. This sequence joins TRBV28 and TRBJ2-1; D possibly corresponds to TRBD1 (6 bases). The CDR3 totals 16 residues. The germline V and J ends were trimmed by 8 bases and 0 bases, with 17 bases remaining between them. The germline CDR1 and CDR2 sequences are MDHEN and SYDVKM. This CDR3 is CASWGAGVLSYNEQFF. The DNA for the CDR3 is TGTGCCAGCTGGGGTGCAGGGGTCCTCTCCTACAATGAGCAGTTCTTC.

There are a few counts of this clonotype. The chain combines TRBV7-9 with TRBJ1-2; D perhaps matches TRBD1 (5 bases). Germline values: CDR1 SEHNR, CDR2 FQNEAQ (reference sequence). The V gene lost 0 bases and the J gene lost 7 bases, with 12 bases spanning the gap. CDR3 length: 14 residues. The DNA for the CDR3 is TGTGCCAGCAGCTTAGCGGGGACGCCCGTTGGCTACACCTTC. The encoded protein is CASSLAGTPVGYTF. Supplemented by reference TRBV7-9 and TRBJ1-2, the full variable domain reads DTGVSQNPRHKITKRGQNVTFRCDPISEHNRLYWYRQTLGQGPEFLTYFQNEAQLEKSRLLSDRFSAERPKGSFSTLEIQRTEQGDSAMYLCASSLAGTPVGYTFGSGTRLTVV.

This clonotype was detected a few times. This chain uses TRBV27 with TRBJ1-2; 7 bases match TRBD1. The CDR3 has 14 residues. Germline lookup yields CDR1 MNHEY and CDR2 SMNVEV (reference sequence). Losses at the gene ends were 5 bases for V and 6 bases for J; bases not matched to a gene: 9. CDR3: CASSHQQGLDGYTF. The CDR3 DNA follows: TGTGCCAGCAGTCACCAACAGGGGTTAGATGGCTACACCTTC.

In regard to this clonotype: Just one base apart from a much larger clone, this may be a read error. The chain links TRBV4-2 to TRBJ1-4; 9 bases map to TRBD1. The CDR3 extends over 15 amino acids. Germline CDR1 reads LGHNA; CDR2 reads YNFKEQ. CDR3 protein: CASGQGGTGYEKLFF. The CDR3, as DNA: TGTGCCAGCGGCCAGGGGGGGACAGGGTATGAAAAACTGTTTTTT.

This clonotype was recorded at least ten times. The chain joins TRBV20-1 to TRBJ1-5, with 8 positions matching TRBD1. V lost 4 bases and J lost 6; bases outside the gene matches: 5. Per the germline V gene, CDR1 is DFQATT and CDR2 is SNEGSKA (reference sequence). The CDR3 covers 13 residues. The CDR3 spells CSATRTGSQPQHF. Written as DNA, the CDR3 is TGCAGTGCTACCCGGACAGGGAGTCAGCCCCAGCATTTT.

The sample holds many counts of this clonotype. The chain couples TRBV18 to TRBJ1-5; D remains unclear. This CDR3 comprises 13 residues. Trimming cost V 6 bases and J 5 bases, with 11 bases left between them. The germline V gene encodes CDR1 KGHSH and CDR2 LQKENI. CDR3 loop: CASSPGGDQPQHF. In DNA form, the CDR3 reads TGTGCCAGCTCCCCCGGTGGAGATCAGCCCCAGCATTTT.

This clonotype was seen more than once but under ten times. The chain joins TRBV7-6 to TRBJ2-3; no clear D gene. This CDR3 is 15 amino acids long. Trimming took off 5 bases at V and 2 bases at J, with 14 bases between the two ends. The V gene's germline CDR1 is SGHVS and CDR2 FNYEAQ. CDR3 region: CASSPPGSSTDTQYF. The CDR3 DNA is TGTGCCAGCAGCCCACCGGGTTCCTCCACAGATACGCAGTATTTT. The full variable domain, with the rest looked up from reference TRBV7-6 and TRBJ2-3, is GAGVSQSPRYKVTKRGQDVALRCDPISGHVSLYWYRQALGQGPEFLTYFNYEAQQDKSGLPNDRFSAERPEGSISTLTIQRTEQRDSAMYRCASSPPGSSTDTQYFGPGTRLTVL.

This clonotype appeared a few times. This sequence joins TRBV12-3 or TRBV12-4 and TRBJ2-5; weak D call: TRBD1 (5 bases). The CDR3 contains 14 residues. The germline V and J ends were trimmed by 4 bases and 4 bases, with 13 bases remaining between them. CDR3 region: CASSSLTGAETQYF. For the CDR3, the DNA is TGTGCCAGCAGTTCTCTCACTGGGGCAGAGACCCAGTACTTC.

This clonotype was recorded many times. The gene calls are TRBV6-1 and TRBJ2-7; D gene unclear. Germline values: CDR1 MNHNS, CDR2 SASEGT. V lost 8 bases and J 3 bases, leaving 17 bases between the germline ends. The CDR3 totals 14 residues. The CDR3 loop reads CASLRGQEYYEQYF. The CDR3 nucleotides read TGTGCCAGCCTGCGTGGGCAGGAATACTACGAGCAGTACTTC.

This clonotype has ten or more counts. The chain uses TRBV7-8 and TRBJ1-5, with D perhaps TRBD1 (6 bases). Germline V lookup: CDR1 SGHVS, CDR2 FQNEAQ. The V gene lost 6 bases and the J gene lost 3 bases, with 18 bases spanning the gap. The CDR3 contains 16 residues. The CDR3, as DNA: TGTGCCAGCAGGCAAGAAGGGGGAACGAACAATCAGCCCCAGCATTTT. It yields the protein CASRQEGGTNNQPQHF.

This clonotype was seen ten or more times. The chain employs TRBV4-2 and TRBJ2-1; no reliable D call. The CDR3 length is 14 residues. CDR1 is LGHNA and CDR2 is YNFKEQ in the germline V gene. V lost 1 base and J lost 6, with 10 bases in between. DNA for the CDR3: TGTGCCAGCAGCCAAGTTTCAGGTTTCAATGAGCAGTTCTTC. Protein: CASSQVSGFNEQFF.

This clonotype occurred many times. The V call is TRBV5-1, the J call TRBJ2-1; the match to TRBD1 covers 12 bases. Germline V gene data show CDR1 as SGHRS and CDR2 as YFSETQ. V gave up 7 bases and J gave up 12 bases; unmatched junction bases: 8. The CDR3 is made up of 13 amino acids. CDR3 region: CASSGTGGFGQFF. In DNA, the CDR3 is TGCGCCAGCTCCGGGACAGGGGGCTTCGGGCAGTTCTTC. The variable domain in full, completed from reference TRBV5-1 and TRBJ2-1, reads KAGVTQTPRYLIKTRGQQVTLSCSPISGHRSVSWYQQTPGQGLQFLFEYFSETQRNKGNFPGRFSGRQFSNSRSEMNVSTLELGDSALYLCASSGTGGFGQFFGPGTRLTVL.

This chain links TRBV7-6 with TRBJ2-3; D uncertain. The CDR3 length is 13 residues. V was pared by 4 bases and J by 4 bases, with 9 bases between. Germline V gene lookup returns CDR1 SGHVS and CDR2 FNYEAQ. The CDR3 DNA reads TGTGCCAGCAGCTCCTATAGAGCAGATACGCAGTATTTT. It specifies CASSSYRADTQYF.

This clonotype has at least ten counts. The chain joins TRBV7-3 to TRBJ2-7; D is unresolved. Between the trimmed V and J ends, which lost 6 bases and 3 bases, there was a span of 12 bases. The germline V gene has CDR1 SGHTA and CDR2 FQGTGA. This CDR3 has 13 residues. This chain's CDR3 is CASSIAPNYEQYF. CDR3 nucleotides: TGTGCCAGCAGTATCGCTCCAAACTACGAGCAGTACTTC. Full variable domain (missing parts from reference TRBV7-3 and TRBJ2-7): GAGVSQTPSNKVTEKGKYVELRCDPISGHTALYWYRQSLGQGPEFLIYFQGTGAADDSGLPNDRFFAVRPEGSVSTLKIQRTERGDSAVYLCASSIAPNYEQYFGPGTRLTVT.

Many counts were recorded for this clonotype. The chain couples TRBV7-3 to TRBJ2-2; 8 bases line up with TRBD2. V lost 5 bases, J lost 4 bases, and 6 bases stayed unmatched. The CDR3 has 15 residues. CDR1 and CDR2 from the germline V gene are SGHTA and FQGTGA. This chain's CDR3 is CASSPRGGTTGELFF. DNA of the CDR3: TGTGCCAGCAGCCCTCGGGGGGGTACCACCGGGGAGCTGTTTTTT.

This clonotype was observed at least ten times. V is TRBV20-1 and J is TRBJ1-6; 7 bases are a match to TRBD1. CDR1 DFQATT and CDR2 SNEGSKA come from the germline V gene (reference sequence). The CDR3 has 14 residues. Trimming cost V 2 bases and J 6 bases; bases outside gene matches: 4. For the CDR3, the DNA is TGCAGTGCTAGATCGGGGACAGCTAATTCACCCCTCCACTTT. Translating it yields CSARSGTANSPLHF.

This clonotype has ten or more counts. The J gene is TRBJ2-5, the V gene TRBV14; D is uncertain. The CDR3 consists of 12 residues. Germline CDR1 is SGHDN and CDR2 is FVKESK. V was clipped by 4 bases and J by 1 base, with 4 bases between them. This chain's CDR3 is CASSPFQETQYF. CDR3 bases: TGTGCCAGCAGCCCTTTCCAAGAGACCCAGTACTTC. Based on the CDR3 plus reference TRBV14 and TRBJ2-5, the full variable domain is EAGVTQFPSHSVIEKGQTVTLRCDPISGHDNLYWYRRVMGKEIKFLLHFVKESKQDESGMPNNRFLAERTGGTYSTLKVQPAELEDSGVYFCASSPFQETQYFGPGTRLLVL.

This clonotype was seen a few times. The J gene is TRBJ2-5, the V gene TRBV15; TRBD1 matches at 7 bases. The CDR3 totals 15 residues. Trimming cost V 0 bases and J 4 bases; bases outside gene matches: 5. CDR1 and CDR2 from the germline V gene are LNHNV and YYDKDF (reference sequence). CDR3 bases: TGTGCCACCAGCAGAGATCCGACAGGGACAGAGACCCAGTACTTC. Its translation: CATSRDPTGTETQYF.

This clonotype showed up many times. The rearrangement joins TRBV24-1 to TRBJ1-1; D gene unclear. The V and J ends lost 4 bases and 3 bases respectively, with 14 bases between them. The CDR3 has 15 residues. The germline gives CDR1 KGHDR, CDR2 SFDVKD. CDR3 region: CATSDGSDGYTEAFF. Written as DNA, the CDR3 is TGTGCCACCAGTGACGGGTCGGACGGGTACACTGAAGCTTTCTTT.

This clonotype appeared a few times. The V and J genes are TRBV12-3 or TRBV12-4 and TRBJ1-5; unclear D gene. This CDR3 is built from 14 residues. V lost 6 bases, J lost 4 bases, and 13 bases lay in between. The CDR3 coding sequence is TGTGCCAGCAGCGTTGACACAATAAATCAGCCCCAGCATTTT. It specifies CASSVDTINQPQHF.

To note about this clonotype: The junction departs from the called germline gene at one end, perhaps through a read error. The CDR3 loop reads CASSHPPGGVYEQYF. The CDR3 DNA sequence: TGCGCCAGCAGCCACCCCCCAGGGGGGGTGTACGAGCAGTACTTC. The chain is built from TRBV7-8 and TRBJ2-7; D is tentatively TRBD1 or TRBD2 (7 bases each). Germline V gives CDR1 SGHVS, CDR2 FQNEAQ. CDR3 length: 15 residues. The full variable domain, completed using reference TRBV7-8 and TRBJ2-7, is GAGVSQSPRYKVAKRGQDVALRCDPISGHVSLFWYQQALGQGPEFLTYFQNEAQLDKSGLPSDRFFAERPEGSVSTLKIQRTQQEDSAVYLCASSHPPGGVYEQYFGPGTRLTVT.

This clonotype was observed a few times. This CDR3 reads CASSRAAGGPSEQFF. CDR3 nucleotide sequence: TGCGCCAGCAGCCGGGCGGCGGGAGGGCCGAGTGAGCAGTTCTTC. The rearrangement joins TRBV5-1 to TRBJ2-1, with 9 nucleotides matching TRBD2. The V and J ends lost 4 bases and 9 bases, in that order; junction bases with no gene match: 11. Germline CDR1 SGHRS, CDR2 YFSETQ. The CDR3 is 15 amino acids.

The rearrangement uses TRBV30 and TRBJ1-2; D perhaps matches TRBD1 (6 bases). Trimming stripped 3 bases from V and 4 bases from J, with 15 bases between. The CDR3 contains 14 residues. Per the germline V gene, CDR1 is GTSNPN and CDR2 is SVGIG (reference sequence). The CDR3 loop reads CAWRAGGSTYGYTF. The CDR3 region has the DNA TGTGCCTGGAGGGCCGGGGGCTCAACCTATGGCTACACCTTC.

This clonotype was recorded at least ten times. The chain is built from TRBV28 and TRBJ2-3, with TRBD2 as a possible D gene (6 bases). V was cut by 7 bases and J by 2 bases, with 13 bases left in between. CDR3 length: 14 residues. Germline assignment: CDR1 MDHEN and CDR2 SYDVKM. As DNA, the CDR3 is TGTGCCAGCACCCTCGGCGGGGCCACAGATACGCAGTATTTT. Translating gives CASTLGGATDTQYF.

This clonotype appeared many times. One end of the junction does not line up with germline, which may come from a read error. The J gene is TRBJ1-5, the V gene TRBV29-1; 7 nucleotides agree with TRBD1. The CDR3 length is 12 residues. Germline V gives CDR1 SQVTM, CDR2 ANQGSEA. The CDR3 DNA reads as TGCAGCGTGGGAGGGGGCAATCAACCCCAGCATTTT. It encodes CSVGGGNQPQHF.

In nucleotides, the CDR3 is TGCGCCAGCAGCCGACCCGGGACAGGGTCCCAAGGCTACACCTTC. Amino acid sequence: CASSRPGTGSQGYTF. V gene TRBV4-1 combines with J gene TRBJ1-2; 9 bases agree with TRBD1. Germline CDR1 MGHRA, CDR2 YSYEKL. CDR3 length: 15 amino acids. The trim removed 4 bases at V and 8 bases at J, leaving 11 bases unmatched.